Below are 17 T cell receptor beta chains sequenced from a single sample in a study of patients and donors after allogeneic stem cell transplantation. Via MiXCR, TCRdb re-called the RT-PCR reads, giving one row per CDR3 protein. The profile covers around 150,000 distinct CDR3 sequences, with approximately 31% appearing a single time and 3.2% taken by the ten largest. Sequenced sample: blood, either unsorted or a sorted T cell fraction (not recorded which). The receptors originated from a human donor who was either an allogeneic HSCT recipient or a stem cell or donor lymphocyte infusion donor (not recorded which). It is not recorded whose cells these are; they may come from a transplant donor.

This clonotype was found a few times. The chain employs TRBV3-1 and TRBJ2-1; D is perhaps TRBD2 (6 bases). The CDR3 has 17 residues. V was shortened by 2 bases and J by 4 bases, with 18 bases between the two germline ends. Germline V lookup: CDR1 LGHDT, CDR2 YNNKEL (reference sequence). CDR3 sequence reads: CASSQWPGVAEYNEQFF. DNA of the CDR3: TGTGCCAGCAGCCAATGGCCCGGGGTAGCGGAATACAATGAGCAGTTCTTC.

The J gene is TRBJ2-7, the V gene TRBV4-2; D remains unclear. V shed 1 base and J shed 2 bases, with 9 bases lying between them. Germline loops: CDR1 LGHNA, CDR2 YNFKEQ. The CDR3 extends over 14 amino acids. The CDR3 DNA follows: TGTGCCAGCAGCCAAGGGGTTTTTACCTACGAGCAGTACTTC. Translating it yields CASSQGVFTYEQYF.

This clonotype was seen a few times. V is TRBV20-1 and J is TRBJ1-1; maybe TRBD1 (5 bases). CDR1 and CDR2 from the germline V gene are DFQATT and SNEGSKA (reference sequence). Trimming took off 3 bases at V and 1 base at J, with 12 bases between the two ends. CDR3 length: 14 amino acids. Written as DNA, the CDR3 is TGCAGTGCTAGCGCCCGGACACAGAACACTGAAGCTTTCTTT. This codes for CSASARTQNTEAFF.

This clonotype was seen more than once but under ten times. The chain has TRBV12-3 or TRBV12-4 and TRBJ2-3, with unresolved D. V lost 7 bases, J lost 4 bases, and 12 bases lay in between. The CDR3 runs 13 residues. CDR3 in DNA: TGTGCCAGCACCCACGGCAGCTCAGATACGCAGTATTTT. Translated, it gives CASTHGSSDTQYF.

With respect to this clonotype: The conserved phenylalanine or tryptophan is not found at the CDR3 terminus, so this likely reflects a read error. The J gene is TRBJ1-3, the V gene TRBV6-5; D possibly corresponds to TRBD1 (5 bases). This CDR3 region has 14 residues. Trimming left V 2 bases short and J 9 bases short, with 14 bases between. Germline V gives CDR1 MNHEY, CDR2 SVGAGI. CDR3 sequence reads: CASSYGGQGSTIYY. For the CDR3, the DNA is TGTGCCAGCAGTTACGGTGGGCAGGGCAGCACCATATATTAT.

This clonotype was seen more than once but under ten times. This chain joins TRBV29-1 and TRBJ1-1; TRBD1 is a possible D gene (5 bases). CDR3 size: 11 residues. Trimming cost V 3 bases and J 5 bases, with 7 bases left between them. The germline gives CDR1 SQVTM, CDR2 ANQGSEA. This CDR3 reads CSVDGGTEAFF. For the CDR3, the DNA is TGCAGCGTTGACGGGGGGACTGAAGCTTTCTTT.

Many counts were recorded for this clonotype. CDR3: CASSGRTGGRGYTF. Here the CDR3 DNA reads TGTGCCAGCAGTGGCCGGACAGGGGGTCGTGGCTACACCTTC. This chain uses TRBV27 with TRBJ1-2, with TRBD1 matching 10 bases. V was clipped by 5 bases and J by 7 bases; unmatched bases: 7. Germline values: CDR1 MNHEY, CDR2 SMNVEV (reference sequence). The CDR3 sequence is 14 residues long.

The CDR3 region is CASSYHFGRDTEAFF. The CDR3 DNA follows: TGTGCCAGCAGTTATCATTTCGGGCGGGACACTGAAGCTTTCTTT. The chain has TRBV6-6 and TRBJ1-1; D is uncertain. The CDR3 is 15 residues long. The V and J ends lost 3 bases and 3 bases respectively, with 14 bases between them. Germline loops: CDR1 MNHNY, CDR2 SVGAGI (reference sequence).

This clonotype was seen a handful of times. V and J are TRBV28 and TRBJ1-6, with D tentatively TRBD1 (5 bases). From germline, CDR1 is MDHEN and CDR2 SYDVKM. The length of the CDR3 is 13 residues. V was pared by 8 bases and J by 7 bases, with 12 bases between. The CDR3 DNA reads TGTGCCAGCGGACGGGACGGAAATTCACCCCTCCACTTT. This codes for CASGRDGNSPLHF.

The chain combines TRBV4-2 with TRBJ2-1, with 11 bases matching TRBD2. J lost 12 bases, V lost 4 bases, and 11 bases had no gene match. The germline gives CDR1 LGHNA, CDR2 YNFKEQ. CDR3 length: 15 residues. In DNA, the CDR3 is TGTGCCAGCAGCCTTATGACTAGCGGGACGTACGGGCAGTTCTTC. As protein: CASSLMTSGTYGQFF.

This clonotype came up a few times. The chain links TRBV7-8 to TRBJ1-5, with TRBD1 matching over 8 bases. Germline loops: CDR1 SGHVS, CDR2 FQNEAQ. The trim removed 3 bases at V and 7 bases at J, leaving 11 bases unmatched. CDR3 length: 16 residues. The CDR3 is CASSFLQGAERQPQHF. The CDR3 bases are TGTGCCAGCAGCTTCCTCCAGGGGGCGGAACGGCAGCCCCAGCATTTT. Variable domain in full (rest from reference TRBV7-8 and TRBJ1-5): GAGVSQSPRYKVAKRGQDVALRCDPISGHVSLFWYQQALGQGPEFLTYFQNEAQLDKSGLPSDRFFAERPEGSVSTLKIQRTQQEDSAVYLCASSFLQGAERQPQHFGDGTRLSIL.

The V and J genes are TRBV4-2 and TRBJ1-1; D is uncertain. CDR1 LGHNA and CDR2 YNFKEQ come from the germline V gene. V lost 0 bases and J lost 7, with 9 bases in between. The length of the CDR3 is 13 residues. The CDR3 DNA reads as TGTGCCAGCAGCCAAGAGAGCAAGCTTGAAGCTTTCTTT. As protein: CASSQESKLEAFF.

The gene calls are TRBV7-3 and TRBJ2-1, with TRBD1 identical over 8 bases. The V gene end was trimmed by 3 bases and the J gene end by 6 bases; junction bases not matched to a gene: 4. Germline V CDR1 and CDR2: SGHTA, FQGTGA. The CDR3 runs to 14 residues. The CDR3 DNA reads TGTGCCAGCAGCTTTCAGGGGGCAAGCAATGAGCAGTTCTTC. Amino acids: CASSFQGASNEQFF.

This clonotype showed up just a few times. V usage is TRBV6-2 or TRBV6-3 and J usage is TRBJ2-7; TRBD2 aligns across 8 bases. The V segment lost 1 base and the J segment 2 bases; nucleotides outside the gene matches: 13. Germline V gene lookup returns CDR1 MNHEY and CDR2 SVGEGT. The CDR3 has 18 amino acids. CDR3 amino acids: CASSYFRYSGVHAYEQYF. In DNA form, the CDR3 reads TGTGCCAGCAGTTACTTTCGGTATAGCGGGGTTCATGCCTACGAGCAGTACTTC.

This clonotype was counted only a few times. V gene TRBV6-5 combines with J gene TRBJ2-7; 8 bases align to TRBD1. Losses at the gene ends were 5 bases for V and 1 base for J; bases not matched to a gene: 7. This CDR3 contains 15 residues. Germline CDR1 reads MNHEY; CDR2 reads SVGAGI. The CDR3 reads CASSGGQDYSYEQYF. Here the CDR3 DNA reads TGTGCCAGCAGTGGGGGACAGGACTATTCCTACGAGCAGTACTTC.

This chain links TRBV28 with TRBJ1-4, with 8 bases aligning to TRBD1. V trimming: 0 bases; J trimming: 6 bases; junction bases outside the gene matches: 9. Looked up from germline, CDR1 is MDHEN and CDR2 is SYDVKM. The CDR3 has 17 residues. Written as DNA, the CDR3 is TGTGCCAGCAGTTTATGGGGTGCGACAGGGGAGGATGAAAAACTGTTTTTT. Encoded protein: CASSLWGATGEDEKLFF.

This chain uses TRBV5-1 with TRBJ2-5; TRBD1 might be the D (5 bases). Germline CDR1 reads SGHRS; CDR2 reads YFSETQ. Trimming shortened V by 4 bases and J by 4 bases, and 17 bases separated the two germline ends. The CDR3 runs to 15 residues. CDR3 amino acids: CASSPLGQGRETQYF. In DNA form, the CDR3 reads TGCGCCAGCAGCCCCCTAGGGCAGGGTCGAGAGACCCAGTACTTC.